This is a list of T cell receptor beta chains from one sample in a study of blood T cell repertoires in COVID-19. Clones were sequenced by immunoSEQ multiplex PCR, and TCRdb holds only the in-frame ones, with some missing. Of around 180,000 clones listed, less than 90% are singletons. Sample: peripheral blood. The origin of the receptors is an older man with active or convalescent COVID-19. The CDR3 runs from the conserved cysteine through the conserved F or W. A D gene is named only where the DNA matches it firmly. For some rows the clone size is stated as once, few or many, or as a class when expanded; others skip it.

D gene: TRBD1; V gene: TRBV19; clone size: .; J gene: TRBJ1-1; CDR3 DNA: TGTGCCAGTACCCCCGGACAGGCGTACATGAACACTGAAGCTTTCTTT; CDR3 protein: CASTPGQAYMNTEAFF
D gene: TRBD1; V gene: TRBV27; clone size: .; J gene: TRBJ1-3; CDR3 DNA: TGTGCCAGCAGCGTTACAGGGGGTGGAAACACCATATATTTT; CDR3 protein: CASSVTGGGNTIYF
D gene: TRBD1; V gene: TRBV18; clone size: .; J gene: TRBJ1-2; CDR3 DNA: TGTGCCAGCTCCCCCCGTCAGGGGGACGGTGGCTACACCTTC; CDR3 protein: CASSPRQGDGGYTF
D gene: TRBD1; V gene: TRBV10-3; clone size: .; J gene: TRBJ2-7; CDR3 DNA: TGTGCCATCAGACACCCCGGGACAGGGAACTACGAGCAGTACTTC; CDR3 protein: CAIRHPGTGNYEQYF
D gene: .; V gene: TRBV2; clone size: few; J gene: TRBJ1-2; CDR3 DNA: TGTGCCTGGGGCGGGGGTTGGAGTAATGGCTACACCTTC; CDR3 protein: CAWGGGWSNGYTF
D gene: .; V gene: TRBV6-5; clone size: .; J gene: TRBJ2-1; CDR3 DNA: TGTGCCAGCGGGAGACCCCCCCCCTACAATGAGCAGTTCTTC; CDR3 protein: CASGRPPPYNEQFF
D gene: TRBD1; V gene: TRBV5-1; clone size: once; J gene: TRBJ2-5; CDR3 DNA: TGCGCCAGCAGCTTGGGGACAGGCCAAGAGACCCAGTACTTC; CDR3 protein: CASSLGTGQETQYF
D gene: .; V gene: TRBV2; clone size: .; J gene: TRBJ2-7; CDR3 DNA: TGTGCCAGCGTTTACGGGGACTCCTACGAGCAGTACTTC; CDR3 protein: CASVYGDSYEQYF
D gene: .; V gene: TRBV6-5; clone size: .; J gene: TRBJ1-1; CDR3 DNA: TGTGCCAGCTCCATCGGAACGGGTTGGCACACTGAAGCTTTCTTT; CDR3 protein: CASSIGTGWHTEAFF
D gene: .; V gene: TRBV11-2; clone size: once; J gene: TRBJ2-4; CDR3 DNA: TGTGCCAGCAGGGCCCTTTCGGGGGGCGAAGCCAAAAACATTCAGTACTTC; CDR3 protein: CASRALSGGEAKNIQYF
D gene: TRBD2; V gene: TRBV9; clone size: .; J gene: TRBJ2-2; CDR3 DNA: TGTGCCAGCTCCGGTGCTGGACTAGCGGGAGTCGGTAGCACCGGGGAGCTGTTTTTT; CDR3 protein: CASSGAGLAGVGSTGELFF
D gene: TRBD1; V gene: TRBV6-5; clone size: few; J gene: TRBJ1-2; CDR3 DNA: TGTGCCAGCGCAGGGGGAGGCTATGGCTACACCTTC; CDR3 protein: CASAGGGYGYTF
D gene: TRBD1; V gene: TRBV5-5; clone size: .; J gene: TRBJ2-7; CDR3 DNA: TGTGCCAGCAGCTTCAACAGGGGGCTCGAGCAGTACTTC; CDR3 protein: CASSFNRGLEQYF
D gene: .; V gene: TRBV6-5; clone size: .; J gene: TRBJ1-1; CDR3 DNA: TGTGCCAGCAGTCCCGCCAGTGACATTGAAGCTTTCTTT; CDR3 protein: CASSPASDIEAFF
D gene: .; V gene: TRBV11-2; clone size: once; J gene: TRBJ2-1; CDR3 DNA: TGTGCCAGCTCAGGGGTGGGCAATGAGCAGTTCTTC; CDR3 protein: CASSGVGNEQFF
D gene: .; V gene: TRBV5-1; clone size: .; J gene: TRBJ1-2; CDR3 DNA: TGCGCCAGCAGCTTGAGAGGATTTCATGGCTACACCTTC; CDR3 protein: CASSLRGFHGYTF
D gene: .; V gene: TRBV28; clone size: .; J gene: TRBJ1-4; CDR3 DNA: TGTGCCAGCAACGCTGGGGCAGCCGGTAATGAAAAACTGTTTTTT; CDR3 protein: CASNAGAAGNEKLFF
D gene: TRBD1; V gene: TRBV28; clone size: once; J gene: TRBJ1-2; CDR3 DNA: TGTGCCAGCAGCCGCGACAGGGTCGGGTATGGCTACACCTTC; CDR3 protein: CASSRDRVGYGYTF
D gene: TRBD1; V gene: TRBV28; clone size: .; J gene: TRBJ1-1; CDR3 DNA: TGTGCCAGCAGTTCCCCCGGGACAGCCACCGGTGCTTTCTTT; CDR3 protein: CASSSPGTATGAFF
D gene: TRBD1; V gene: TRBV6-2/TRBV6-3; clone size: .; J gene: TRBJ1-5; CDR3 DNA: TGTGCCAGCAGTACGACAGGGATGGTAGGTCAGCCCCAGCATTTT; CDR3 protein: CASSTTGMVGQPQHF
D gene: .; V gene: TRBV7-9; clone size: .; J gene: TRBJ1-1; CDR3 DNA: TGTGCCAGCAGCTGGGGAGAGAACACTGAAGCTTTCTTT; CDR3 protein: CASSWGENTEAFF
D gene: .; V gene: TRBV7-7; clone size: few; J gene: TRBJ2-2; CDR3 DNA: TGTGCTAGCAGCTTCTTAGTTGACACCGGGGAGCTGTTTTTT; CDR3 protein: CASSFLVDTGELFF
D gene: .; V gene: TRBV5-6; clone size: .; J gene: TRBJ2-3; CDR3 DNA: TGTGCCAGCAGCTTGGCCGGGAGTGCAGATACGCAGTATTTT; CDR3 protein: CASSLAGSADTQYF
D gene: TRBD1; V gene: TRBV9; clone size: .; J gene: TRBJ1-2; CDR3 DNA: TGTGCCAGCAGCGTAGCCGCGGGACAGGGGAACTATGGCTACACCTTC; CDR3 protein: CASSVAAGQGNYGYTF